Listed below are T cell receptor beta chains from one sample, sequenced in a study of human T cells and chemical hapten exposure. TCRdb ran MiXCR on the reads and lists one entry per CDR3 protein. The table lists 95,000 to 150,000 distinct CDR3 sequences, approximately 9.3% of them singletons. The sequencing input was whole blood. The receptors were gathered from a human donor in good health. Some clones in this sample may be carry-over from other donors' samples. The CDR3 runs from the conserved cysteine through the conserved F or W. The order of the fields is D gene, V gene, J gene, clone size, CDR3 DNA, CDR3 protein. A D gene is named only where the DNA matches it firmly. Only part of the rows carry a size: once, few, many, or a class if the clone is expanded.

d_call: NA; v_call: TRBV6-2/TRBV6-3; j_call: TRBJ1-5; clone_size: many; cdr3_nt: TGTGCCAGCAGTTACCCAGGGTACCAGCCCCAGCATTTT; cdr3_aa: CASSYPGYQPQHF
d_call: TRBD2; v_call: TRBV2; j_call: TRBJ2-4; clone_size: few; cdr3_nt: TGTGCCAGCAGCACCTCCGGGGGGGAAGCCAAAAACATTCAGTACTTC; cdr3_aa: CASSTSGGEAKNIQYF
d_call: TRBD1; v_call: TRBV20-1; j_call: TRBJ2-7; clone_size: NA; cdr3_nt: TGCAGCTACAGACAGGGTGCCTACGAGCAGTACTTC; cdr3_aa: CSYRQGAYEQYF
d_call: TRBD1; v_call: TRBV7-9; j_call: TRBJ2-7; clone_size: many; cdr3_nt: TGTGCCAGCAGGGGGACAGGGGGCGGGAGCTCCTACGAGCAGTACTTC; cdr3_aa: CASRGTGGGSSYEQYF
d_call: NA; v_call: TRBV5-1; j_call: TRBJ2-2; clone_size: few; cdr3_nt: TGCGCCAGCAGCTTCACATGGTCGAACACCGGGGAGCTGTTTTTT; cdr3_aa: CASSFTWSNTGELFF
d_call: NA; v_call: TRBV12-3/TRBV12-4; j_call: TRBJ2-2; clone_size: few; cdr3_nt: TGTGCCAGCAGTTTCGTGGCGAACACCGGGGAGCTGTTTTTT; cdr3_aa: CASSFVANTGELFF
d_call: NA; v_call: TRBV20-1; j_call: TRBJ2-3; clone_size: NA; cdr3_nt: TGCAGTGCTAGCCCGGGTCCAGATACGCAGTATTTT; cdr3_aa: CSASPGPDTQYF
d_call: NA; v_call: TRBV12-3/TRBV12-4; j_call: TRBJ2-1; clone_size: NA; cdr3_nt: TGTGCCAGCAGTTCCCCGGGGGTAGCGGTTCACAATGAGCAGTTCTTC; cdr3_aa: CASSSPGVAVHNEQFF
d_call: TRBD2; v_call: TRBV20-1; j_call: TRBJ2-7; clone_size: many; cdr3_nt: TGCAGTGCTAATGCCCGACTGACTAGCGGGTTAATCTACGAGCAGTACTTC; cdr3_aa: CSANARLTSGLIYEQYF
d_call: TRBD1; v_call: TRBV5-8; j_call: TRBJ2-5; clone_size: few; cdr3_nt: TGTGCCAGCAGCACAGGACAGGGTTCGGAGACCCAGTACTTC; cdr3_aa: CASSTGQGSETQYF
d_call: TRBD1; v_call: TRBV28; j_call: TRBJ1-2; clone_size: NA; cdr3_nt: TGTGCCAGCAGTTCACCGGGACAGGGGATTTATGGCTACACCTTC; cdr3_aa: CASSSPGQGIYGYTF
d_call: NA; v_call: TRBV7-9; j_call: TRBJ2-7; clone_size: few; cdr3_nt: TGTGCCAGCAGCTTAGGACTAGATGCGGGCGAGCAGTACTTC; cdr3_aa: CASSLGLDAGEQYF
d_call: NA; v_call: TRBV12-3/TRBV12-4; j_call: TRBJ2-1; clone_size: NA; cdr3_nt: TGTGCCAGCAGTTTAAGGGATAGCTCCTACAATGAGCAGTTCTTC; cdr3_aa: CASSLRDSSYNEQFF
d_call: NA; v_call: TRBV11-2; j_call: TRBJ2-3; clone_size: many; cdr3_nt: TGTGCCAGCAGCTCCTGGGACAGCACAGATACGCAGTATTTT; cdr3_aa: CASSSWDSTDTQYF
d_call: NA; v_call: TRBV6-2/TRBV6-3; j_call: TRBJ1-1; clone_size: NA; cdr3_nt: TGTGTCAGCAGTTCCCTAAGGACAGAGAACACTGAAGCTTTCTTT; cdr3_aa: CVSSSLRTENTEAFF
d_call: NA; v_call: TRBV6-1; j_call: TRBJ2-7; clone_size: few; cdr3_nt: TGTGCCAGCAGTGAACATCCCCTTTCCTACGAGCAGTACTTC; cdr3_aa: CASSEHPLSYEQYF
d_call: NA; v_call: TRBV4-3; j_call: TRBJ2-7; clone_size: few; cdr3_nt: TGCGCCAGCAGCCAAGGGAACCACGCGGGAGAGCAGTACTTC; cdr3_aa: CASSQGNHAGEQYF
d_call: TRBD2; v_call: TRBV5-6; j_call: TRBJ2-1; clone_size: few; cdr3_nt: TGTGCCAGCAGCTCCCCGGCGAGTAGCGGGCCTTCCTACAATGAGCAGTTCTTC; cdr3_aa: CASSSPASSGPSYNEQFF
d_call: TRBD2; v_call: TRBV3-1; j_call: TRBJ2-2; clone_size: NA; cdr3_nt: TGTGCCAGCAGCCAATTTACTAGCGGGAGGAGCACCGGGGAGCTGTTTTTT; cdr3_aa: CASSQFTSGRSTGELFF
d_call: TRBD1; v_call: TRBV20-1; j_call: TRBJ2-7; clone_size: many; cdr3_nt: TGCAGTGCTAGAGGAGACAGGGGTCTCACCTACGAGCAGTACTTC; cdr3_aa: CSARGDRGLTYEQYF
d_call: NA; v_call: TRBV6-2/TRBV6-3; j_call: TRBJ2-1; clone_size: NA; cdr3_nt: TGTGCCAGCAGCCCTGGACAGTCCTTCCAAGATGAGCAGTTCTTC; cdr3_aa: CASSPGQSFQDEQFF
d_call: NA; v_call: TRBV12-5; j_call: TRBJ1-1; clone_size: NA; cdr3_nt: TGTGCTAGTGGTTTTACCGGGTCCAGGGGCACTGAAGCTTTCTTT; cdr3_aa: CASGFTGSRGTEAFF
d_call: NA; v_call: TRBV4-1; j_call: TRBJ2-7; clone_size: many; cdr3_nt: TGCGCCAGCAGCCTCCAAACCGGGACTTCCGAGCAGTACTTC; cdr3_aa: CASSLQTGTSEQYF
d_call: NA; v_call: TRBV20-1; j_call: TRBJ2-1; clone_size: NA; cdr3_nt: TGCAGTGCTGCCTCGGGGGAGAGGGGGAATGAGCAGTTCTTC; cdr3_aa: CSAASGERGNEQFF
d_call: NA; v_call: TRBV7-2; j_call: TRBJ1-1; clone_size: many; cdr3_nt: TGTGCCAGCAGCTTAGTACCCACAGGCCAAGAAGCTTTCTTT; cdr3_aa: CASSLVPTGQEAFF
d_call: NA; v_call: TRBV6-6; j_call: TRBJ2-1; clone_size: NA; cdr3_nt: TGTGCCAGCAGTTACTCGGGCATCTTC; cdr3_aa: CASSYSGIF
d_call: NA; v_call: TRBV6-6; j_call: TRBJ1-4; clone_size: few; cdr3_nt: TGTGCCAGCAGTTACAACTTAAACTCAAGGAGTGAAAAACTGTTTTTT; cdr3_aa: CASSYNLNSRSEKLFF
d_call: TRBD1; v_call: TRBV7-8; j_call: TRBJ1-1; clone_size: many; cdr3_nt: TGTGCCAGTAGTACCGTACAGGGGATGAACACTGAAGCTTTCTTT; cdr3_aa: CASSTVQGMNTEAFF
d_call: TRBD1; v_call: TRBV12-5; j_call: TRBJ1-2; clone_size: NA; cdr3_nt: TGTGCTAGTGCTAAAATCGGGACAGGGGCTAACTATGGCTACACCTTC; cdr3_aa: CASAKIGTGANYGYTF
d_call: NA; v_call: TRBV12-3/TRBV12-4; j_call: TRBJ2-2; clone_size: many; cdr3_nt: TGTGCCAGCAAGACTAGAGGTACCGGGGAGCTGTTTTTT; cdr3_aa: CASKTRGTGELFF
d_call: TRBD2; v_call: TRBV25-1; j_call: TRBJ2-3; clone_size: NA; cdr3_nt: TGTGCCACCAACCCCTTCGGGACTAGCGGGAGTCGGACAGATACGCAGTATTTT; cdr3_aa: CATNPFGTSGSRTDTQYF
d_call: NA; v_call: TRBV7-2; j_call: TRBJ1-5; clone_size: NA; cdr3_nt: TGTGCCAGCAGCTTAAAAGGGTGGAATCAGCCCCAGCATTTT; cdr3_aa: CASSLKGWNQPQHF
d_call: TRBD2; v_call: TRBV20-1; j_call: TRBJ2-7; clone_size: few; cdr3_nt: TGCAGTGCCAGGACTAGCGGGGGCAGGGGCGAGCAGTACTTC; cdr3_aa: CSARTSGGRGEQYF
d_call: TRBD1; v_call: TRBV7-2; j_call: TRBJ2-7; clone_size: few; cdr3_nt: TGTGCCAGCAGCCCCCGGACAGGGCCTAACGAGCAGTACTTC; cdr3_aa: CASSPRTGPNEQYF
d_call: NA; v_call: TRBV20-1; j_call: TRBJ1-5; clone_size: many; cdr3_nt: TGCAGTGCCGCGACCAGGGACTCGGAGAGAGGGAGCAATCAGCCCCAGCATTTT; cdr3_aa: CSAATRDSERGSNQPQHF
d_call: TRBD2; v_call: TRBV10-3; j_call: TRBJ2-5; clone_size: few; cdr3_nt: TGTGCCATCAGGACTAGCGGGGGTCTGGAGACCCAGTACTTC; cdr3_aa: CAIRTSGGLETQYF
d_call: NA; v_call: TRBV19; j_call: TRBJ2-7; clone_size: NA; cdr3_nt: TGTGCCAGTAGTATTGGCAGGGCGGCGTCCTACGAGCTGTACTTC; cdr3_aa: CASSIGRAASYELYF
d_call: TRBD1; v_call: TRBV4-3; j_call: TRBJ1-4; clone_size: many; cdr3_nt: TGCGCCAGCAGCCCCGGACAGGGGTCTACTGGTGAAAAACTGTTTTTT; cdr3_aa: CASSPGQGSTGEKLFF